There are a few counts of the clone carrying this T cell receptor (beta chain). Its cognate antigen is unknown. The CDR3 extends 3 residues past the end of the read, so its final part is completed from the germline J gene. Unmatched junction bases numbered 5, after V lost 6 bases and J lost 3 bases. CDR1 is SQVTM, CDR2 ANQGSEA, per germline. The CDR3 has 13 amino acids. This record belongs to a study of T cell clonality in common variable immunodeficiency. Study-wide points: What drives increased CVID clonality needs T cell subpopulation sequencing. Compared with controls, CVID subjects had fewer shared TCRbeta clones. Reportedly, TCR beta sequences from common variable immunodeficiency showed fewer deletions and N-nucleotide insertions.

The table came from immunoSEQ multiplex PCR; TCRdb's copy has only in-frame clones and leaves some out. The record shows about 34,000 clones for this sample, with no singletons present. CVID subjects had received replacement immunoglobulin for at least one year. CVID subjects were neither ill nor on immunomodulatory or immunosuppressive medication at sampling. V is TRBV29-1 and J is TRBJ1-5, with 7 positions matching TRBD1. The receptor comes from a human donor with common variable immunodeficiency. Sequenced sample: peripheral blood mononuclear cells. The CDR3 spells CSVRDSPNQPQHF. Partial CDR3 DNA: TGCAGCGTGAGGGACAGCCCCAATCAGCCC.